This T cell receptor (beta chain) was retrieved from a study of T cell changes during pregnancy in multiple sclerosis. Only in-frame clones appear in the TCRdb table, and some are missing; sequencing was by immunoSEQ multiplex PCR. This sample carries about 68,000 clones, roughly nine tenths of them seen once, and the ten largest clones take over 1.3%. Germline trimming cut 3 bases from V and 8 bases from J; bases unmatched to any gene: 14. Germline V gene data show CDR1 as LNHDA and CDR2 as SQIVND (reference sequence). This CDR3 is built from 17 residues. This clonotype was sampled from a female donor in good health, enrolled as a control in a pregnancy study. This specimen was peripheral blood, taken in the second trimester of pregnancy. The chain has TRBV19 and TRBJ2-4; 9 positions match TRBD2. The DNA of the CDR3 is TGTGCCAGTAGTATTTACAATAGCGGGAGTTCTATGGACATTCAGTACTTC. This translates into CASSIYNSGSSMDIQYF.